Sequencing of this T cell receptor beta chain was carried out in a study of T cell repertoires in cytomegalovirus infection. Across the whole study: Carrying CMV and the relevant HLA type showed in public TCR beta signatures.

Study findings and constraints: CMV carriers having the relevant HLA were flagged by cumulative public TCR beta family frequency. Dominating the ex vivo response were TCR beta clonotypes that were CMV-specific and HLA-C-restricted.

This clonotype was seen only a few times. As yet, its antigen is unknown. The CDR3 totals 15 residues. The ends were cut back, 0 bases at V and 12 bases at J, with 18 bases in the middle. CDR1 MNHEY and CDR2 SVGEGT come from the germline V gene. A single record per CDR3 protein comes from TCRdb applying MiXCR to the reads. The sample shows about 190,000 distinct CDR3 sequences, about 30% of them seen only once. The sequencing sample was made of PBMCs. This sequence joins TRBV6-2 or TRBV6-3 and TRBJ2-1; D ambiguous. This clonotype originated in a human donor in good health (CMV status not recorded). Some clones in this sample may be carry-over from other donors' samples. CDR3: CASSYSILHQWGQFF. The DNA for the CDR3 is TGTGCCAGCAGTTACTCAATACTACACCAATGGGGGCAGTTCTTC.